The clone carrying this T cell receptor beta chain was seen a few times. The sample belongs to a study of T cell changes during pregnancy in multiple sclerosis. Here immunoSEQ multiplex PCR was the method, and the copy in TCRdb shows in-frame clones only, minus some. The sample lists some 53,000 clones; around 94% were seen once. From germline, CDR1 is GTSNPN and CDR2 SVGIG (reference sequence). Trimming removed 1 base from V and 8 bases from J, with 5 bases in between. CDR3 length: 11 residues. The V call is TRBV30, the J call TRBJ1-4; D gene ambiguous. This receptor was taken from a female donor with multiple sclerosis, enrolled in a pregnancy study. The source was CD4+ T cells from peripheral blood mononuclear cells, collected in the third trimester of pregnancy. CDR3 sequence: CAWSGQEKLFF. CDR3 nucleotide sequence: TGTGCCTGGAGTGGGCAGGAAAAACTGTTTTTT.